This is a list of T cell receptor beta chains from one sample in a study of cytomegalovirus exposure and HLA in healthy donors. Generated by immunoSEQ multiplex PCR, the TCRdb table keeps only in-frame clones and is missing some. The sample consists of about 140,000 clones, 80% of them appearing once. Sequencing was done on a sample of PBMCs. The receptor source for this set is a male donor in good health and CMV-seropositive. CDR3s include the opening cysteine and the closing phenylalanine or tryptophan. Each record gives: J gene, V gene, D gene, clone size, CDR3 DNA, CDR3 protein. The D gene is left open where the match is weak. Clone size is given for some rows only: seen once, a few or many times, or a class if the clone is expanded.

J gene: TRBJ1-2
V gene: TRBV6-6
D gene: TRBD1
clone size: few
CDR3 DNA: TGTGCCAGCAGTTATTTCCAGGGGGCTGTTGATGGCTACACCTTC
CDR3 protein: CASSYFQGAVDGYTF

J gene: TRBJ2-1
V gene: TRBV4-1
D gene: TRBD2
clone size: .
CDR3 DNA: TGCGCCAGCAGCTACGGACTAGCGGGAGACGAGTTCTTC
CDR3 protein: CASSYGLAGDEFF

J gene: TRBJ2-7
V gene: TRBV21-1
D gene: .
clone size: .
CDR3 DNA: TGTGCCAGCTCCAAGCCGGGACAGGGTACCTACGAGCAGTACTTC
CDR3 protein: CASSKPGQGTYEQYF

J gene: TRBJ1-2
V gene: TRBV19
D gene: TRBD1
clone size: .
CDR3 DNA: TGTGCCAGTAGTACCCGGGGACAGGGGGCAAGTGGCTACACCTTC
CDR3 protein: CASSTRGQGASGYTF

J gene: TRBJ2-7
V gene: TRBV7-9
D gene: TRBD1
clone size: .
CDR3 DNA: TGTGCCAGCAGCTTTCAGACAGGGCCGACCTACGAGCAGTACTTC
CDR3 protein: CASSFQTGPTYEQYF

J gene: TRBJ2-3
V gene: TRBV7-9
D gene: TRBD2
clone size: .
CDR3 DNA: TGTGCCAGCACCCCTAGCGGGGGATTCACAGATACGCAGTATTTT
CDR3 protein: CASTPSGGFTDTQYF

J gene: TRBJ2-7
V gene: TRBV7-9
D gene: TRBD2
clone size: once
CDR3 DNA: TGTGCCAGCAGCATAGAACTAGCGCACTCCTACGAGCAGTACTTC
CDR3 protein: CASSIELAHSYEQYF

J gene: TRBJ2-1
V gene: TRBV19
D gene: TRBD2
clone size: .
CDR3 DNA: TGTGCCAGTTCCCAGCGGGACGGTTTTTTCGGAGAGCAGTTCTTC
CDR3 protein: CASSQRDGFFGEQFF

J gene: TRBJ2-7
V gene: TRBV7-2
D gene: TRBD2
clone size: .
CDR3 DNA: TGTGCCAGCAGCTCGGGACTAGCGGGATACGAGCAGTACTTC
CDR3 protein: CASSSGLAGYEQYF

J gene: TRBJ1-6
V gene: TRBV7-2
D gene: TRBD1
clone size: .
CDR3 DNA: TGTGCCAGCAGCTCCGGGACAGTGTATAATTCACCCCTCCACTTT
CDR3 protein: CASSSGTVYNSPLHF

J gene: TRBJ2-7
V gene: TRBV27
D gene: TRBD1
clone size: .
CDR3 DNA: TGTGCCAGCAGTTTAGCCGGGACAGGGTTCTCCTACGAGCAGTACTTC
CDR3 protein: CASSLAGTGFSYEQYF

J gene: TRBJ1-1
V gene: TRBV2
D gene: TRBD1
clone size: .
CDR3 DNA: TGTGCCAGCAATTCGCAGGGGGCGGGGAACACTGAAGCTTTCTTT
CDR3 protein: CASNSQGAGNTEAFF

J gene: TRBJ2-5
V gene: TRBV13
D gene: .
clone size: .
CDR3 DNA: TGTGCCAGCAGCACCCACGGGTACCAAGAGACCCAGTACTTC
CDR3 protein: CASSTHGYQETQYF

J gene: TRBJ1-3
V gene: TRBV27
D gene: TRBD1
clone size: .
CDR3 DNA: TGTGCCAGCAGTCCGGGGACAGTCCCCTCTGGAAACACCATATATTTT
CDR3 protein: CASSPGTVPSGNTIYF

J gene: TRBJ2-4
V gene: TRBV7-9
D gene: .
clone size: .
CDR3 DNA: TGTGCCAGCAGCCACTCCGGGGACTTTCAGTACTTC
CDR3 protein: CASSHSGDFQYF

J gene: TRBJ2-7
V gene: TRBV6-5
D gene: TRBD1
clone size: .
CDR3 DNA: TGTGCCAGCAGCCTGGGACAGCAAGGTTCCTACGAGCAGTACTTC
CDR3 protein: CASSLGQQGSYEQYF

J gene: TRBJ1-5
V gene: TRBV6-1
D gene: .
clone size: .
CDR3 DNA: TGTGCCAGCAGATTATCCACAATGGGCAACCAGCCCCAGCATTTT
CDR3 protein: CASRLSTMGNQPQHF

J gene: TRBJ2-2
V gene: TRBV7-9
D gene: .
clone size: few
CDR3 DNA: TGTGCCAGCAGCTTAGAACGGGGGAACACCGGGGAGCTGTTTTTT
CDR3 protein: CASSLERGNTGELFF

J gene: TRBJ2-5
V gene: TRBV6-6
D gene: TRBD2
clone size: .
CDR3 DNA: TGTGCCAGCAGTCCTCCGATACAAACTAGCGAAGAGACCCAGTACTTC
CDR3 protein: CASSPPIQTSEETQYF

J gene: TRBJ2-2
V gene: TRBV12-5
D gene: .
clone size: .
CDR3 DNA: TGTGCTAGTGGTCCCATTAACACCGGGGAGCTGTTTTTT
CDR3 protein: CASGPINTGELFF

J gene: TRBJ1-1
V gene: TRBV5-6
D gene: .
clone size: few
CDR3 DNA: TGTGCCAGCAGCTTGTTTCCGGGGAAATCTGAAGCTTTCTTT
CDR3 protein: CASSLFPGKSEAFF

J gene: TRBJ2-7
V gene: TRBV7-3
D gene: TRBD2
clone size: .
CDR3 DNA: TGTGCCAGCAGCCCCGAGGGCGGGGGTTACGAGCAGTACTTC
CDR3 protein: CASSPEGGGYEQYF

J gene: TRBJ2-1
V gene: TRBV4-3
D gene: TRBD2
clone size: .
CDR3 DNA: TGCGCCAGCAGCCCCCAGGGTAGCGCTAGCGGCACCTACAATGAGCAGTTCTTC
CDR3 protein: CASSPQGSASGTYNEQFF

J gene: TRBJ2-7
V gene: TRBV4-3
D gene: .
clone size: .
CDR3 DNA: TGCGCCAGCAGCCAAGAGTCTAGCTCCTACGAGCAGTACTTC
CDR3 protein: CASSQESSSYEQYF

J gene: TRBJ2-1
V gene: TRBV28
D gene: TRBD1
clone size: .
CDR3 DNA: TGTGCCAGCAGTTTGGGGGACAGGGGAAGGCAGTTCTTC
CDR3 protein: CASSLGDRGRQFF

J gene: TRBJ2-7
V gene: TRBV7-6
D gene: TRBD2
clone size: once
CDR3 DNA: TGTGCCAGCAGCTTAGAGGCTAGGACTAGCGGGGCCTGGGGCTACGAGCAGTACTTC
CDR3 protein: CASSLEARTSGAWGYEQYF

J gene: TRBJ2-7
V gene: TRBV27
D gene: .
clone size: .
CDR3 DNA: TGTGCCAGCAGTTTATCGGCCACCTACGAGCAGTACTTC
CDR3 protein: CASSLSATYEQYF

J gene: TRBJ2-1
V gene: TRBV9
D gene: TRBD2
clone size: .
CDR3 DNA: TGTGCCAGCAGCGCCGGACTAGCGGGGGGGCCCTACAATGAGCAGTTCTTC
CDR3 protein: CASSAGLAGGPYNEQFF

J gene: TRBJ1-2
V gene: TRBV29-1
D gene: .
clone size: once
CDR3 DNA: TGCAGCGTTGAGGGCGTCAGGGTACATGGCTACACCTTC
CDR3 protein: CSVEGVRVHGYTF